The 30 T cell receptor beta chains below all came from one sample that was sequenced in a study of cytomegalovirus exposure and HLA in healthy donors. PCR used 60 Vbeta primers and 13 Jbeta primers. Some clones are missing from TCRdb's copy, which holds only in-frame ones; the method was immunoSEQ multiplex PCR. The table shows fewer than 120,000 clones, with more than 70% occurring only once. The sequencing input was PBMCs. Every receptor here comes from an older woman in good health and CMV-seropositive.

The chain links TRBV19 to TRBJ1-5, with 8 bases identical to TRBD1. V dropped 5 bases and J dropped 2; count of bases not matched to a gene: 8. Germline CDR1 reads LNHDA; CDR2 reads SQIVND (reference sequence). The CDR3 extends over 16 amino acids. DNA for the CDR3: TGTGCCAGTAGTTCAAACAGGGGGTTCGGCAATCAGCCCCAGCATTTT. Its protein is CASSSNRGFGNQPQHF. Based on the CDR3 plus reference TRBV19 and TRBJ1-5, the full variable domain is DGGITQSPKYLFRKEGQNVTLSCEQNLNHDAMYWYRQDPGQGLRLIYYSQIVNDFQKGDIAEGYSVSREKKESFPLTVTSAQKNPTAFYLCASSSNRGFGNQPQHFGDGTRLSIL.

The V and J genes are TRBV27 and TRBJ2-7, with 8 bases matching TRBD2. Germline CDR1 and CDR2: MNHEY and SMNVEV (reference sequence). V lost 2 bases to trimming and J lost 4 bases; unmatched junction nucleotides: 7. The length of the CDR3 is 15 residues. The DNA of the CDR3 is TGTGCCAGCAGTTTAGTGGGGACTAGGGGGTACGAGCAGTACTTC. It translates to CASSLVGTRGYEQYF.

The CDR3 DNA reads as TGTGCCAGCAGCTTAACCGTCGGTTCGGATGCGGCCAGTGAGCAGTTCTTC. Translating gives CASSLTVGSDAASEQFF. The gene calls are TRBV11-2 and TRBJ2-1; D is uncertain. Looked up from germline, CDR1 is SGHAT and CDR2 is FQNNGV. Trimming shortened V by 2 bases and J by 9 bases, and 23 bases separated the two germline ends. There are 17 residues in the CDR3.

This clone was seen a single time. The chain joins TRBV6-1 to TRBJ1-5, with a possible D match to TRBD1 (6 bases). Germline V lookup: CDR1 MNHNS, CDR2 SASEGT. Trimming took off 6 bases at V and 4 bases at J, with 16 bases between the two ends. This CDR3 has 15 amino acids. The CDR3 loop is CASSQGGFWNQPQHF. The CDR3 nucleotides read TGTGCCAGCAGCCAAGGGGGATTTTGGAATCAGCCCCAGCATTTT.

J is TRBJ2-1 and V is TRBV7-3; 9 bases are shared with TRBD1. J gave up 9 bases and V 6 bases, and 9 bases lay outside the gene matches. Looked up from germline, CDR1 is SGHTA and CDR2 is FQGTGA. The length of the CDR3 is 14 residues. CDR3 nucleotides: TGTGCCAGCAGTTCGGGACAGGGACACACTGAGCAGTTCTTC. Its translation is CASSSGQGHTEQFF.

V gene TRBV4-2 combines with J gene TRBJ2-1; 7 bases line up with TRBD2. V lost 1 base and J lost 4; bases outside the gene matches: 7. The CDR3 consists of 16 residues. From germline, CDR1 is LGHNA and CDR2 YNFKEQ. CDR3: CASSQGSSGLYNEQFF. CDR3 DNA: TGTGCCAGCAGCCAAGGTTCTAGCGGCCTTTACAATGAGCAGTTCTTC.

This clone was detected only a few times. The chain combines TRBV6-5 with TRBJ1-1; 8 bases fit TRBD1. V trimming: 2 bases; J trimming: 5 bases; junction bases outside the gene matches: 10. Looked up from germline, CDR1 is MNHEY and CDR2 is SVGAGI. The CDR3 loop spans 16 amino acids. The CDR3 DNA sequence: TGTGCCAGCAGTTACACAATTACAGGGGGAGAAACTGAAGCTTTCTTT. This encodes CASSYTITGGETEAFF.

The chain couples TRBV6-1 to TRBJ2-6, with 7 bases matching TRBD2. The V gene end was trimmed by 2 bases and the J gene end by 7 bases; junction bases not matched to a gene: 23. Germline loops: CDR1 MNHNS, CDR2 SASEGT. The length of the CDR3 is 21 residues. CDR3 in DNA: TGTGCCAGCAGTGAACTCTTCGTTGCTAGCGGTGGGCGGCAGCGAGCCAACGTCCTGACTTTC. Its protein is CASSELFVASGGRQRANVLTF.

V is TRBV7-2 and J is TRBJ2-3; 8 bases match TRBD2. With V trimmed by 5 bases and J by 5 bases, 3 bases remained unmatched. Germline V gene sequence: CDR1 SGHTA, CDR2 FQGNSA. The CDR3 runs to 13 residues. CDR3 sequence (DNA): TGTGCCAGCAGCCCCGGGGGGGGAGATACGCAGTATTTT. It yields the protein CASSPGGGDTQYF.

The chain uses TRBV9 and TRBJ1-1; no clear D. This CDR3 spans 13 amino acids. CDR1 is SGDLS and CDR2 is YYNGEE in the germline V gene. Between the trimmed V and J ends, which lost 4 bases and 4 bases, there was a span of 11 bases. Written as DNA, the CDR3 is TGTGCCAGCAGCTCATATGGGAGCACTGAAGCTTTCTTT. Protein sequence: CASSSYGSTEAFF.

In its sample, this clone was seen a few times. The V gene is TRBV5-6, the J gene TRBJ1-5; no firm D call. The V end was cut by 4 bases, the J end by 3 bases, with 11 bases between. The germline gives CDR1 SGHDT, CDR2 YYEEEE. This CDR3 has 14 residues. CDR3 sequence reads: CASSPGRNNQPQHF. In DNA, the CDR3 is TGTGCCAGCAGCCCGGGGAGAAACAATCAGCCCCAGCATTTT.

CDR3 DNA: TGCGCCAGCAGTGACGGGCCTAGCGGATCCTACAATGAGCAGTTCTTC. Translation gives CASSDGPSGSYNEQFF. This sequence joins TRBV10-1 and TRBJ2-1; 7 bases line up with TRBD2. This CDR3 spans 16 amino acids. Germline V gene lookup returns CDR1 WNHNN and CDR2 SYGVQD (reference sequence). Unmatched junction bases numbered 6, after V lost 3 bases and J lost 1 base.

The rearrangement joins TRBV19 to TRBJ1-3; D perhaps matches TRBD1 (5 bases). V lost 4 bases, J lost 11 bases, and 12 bases lay in between. This CDR3 contains 12 residues. CDR1 LNHDA and CDR2 SQIVND come from the germline V gene (reference sequence). CDR3 nucleotides: TGTGCCAGTAGTACGAGACAGCGAGCCATATATTTT. Protein sequence: CASSTRQRAIYF.

This rearrangement joins TRBV5-6 to TRBJ2-1; TRBD2 agrees at 10 bases. Per germline, CDR1 SGHDT and CDR2 YYEEEE. V dropped 0 bases and J dropped 5; count of bases not matched to a gene: 11. The CDR3 loop spans 18 amino acids. CDR3 protein: CASSLDPSSGGINNEQFF. CDR3 DNA sequence: TGTGCCAGCAGCTTGGATCCCTCTAGCGGGGGAATAAACAATGAGCAGTTCTTC.

This chain joins TRBV6-1 and TRBJ2-5; D unclear. Trimming removed 2 bases at V and 2 bases at J, with 12 bases between. CDR3 length: 15 residues. CDR1 and CDR2 from the germline V gene are MNHNS and SASEGT. The CDR3, as DNA: TGTGCCAGCAGTGAAAGCGACTTCCTTCAAGAGACCCAGTACTTC. Amino acids: CASSESDFLQETQYF.

The chain carries TRBV28 and TRBJ2-1, with 7 bases lining up with TRBD1. Losses at the gene ends were 7 bases for V and 5 bases for J; bases not matched to a gene: 17. CDR1 is MDHEN, CDR2 SYDVKM, per germline. This CDR3 is 17 amino acids long. CDR3: CASIIGGALSGDNEQFF. The CDR3 DNA sequence: TGTGCCAGCATCATAGGGGGCGCACTAAGCGGAGACAATGAGCAGTTCTTC.

This chain connects TRBV6-5 to TRBJ1-5; maybe TRBD1 (6 bases). The CDR3 has 16 residues. V was clipped by 7 bases and J by 6 bases, with 22 bases between them. The germline CDR1 and CDR2 sequences are MNHEY and SVGAGI. The CDR3 bases are TGTGCCAGCACTCACTCGGGGGCAGGGGCGGCTCAGCCCCAGCATTTT. Protein: CASTHSGAGAAQPQHF.

CDR3 DNA: TGTGCCAGCAGTGATGAGGAAGGGGAAACGAACACTGAAGCTTTCTTT. Its protein is CASSDEEGETNTEAFF. The V call is TRBV28, the J call TRBJ1-1; weak D call: TRBD1 (5 bases). This CDR3 has 16 residues. The V gene's germline CDR1 is MDHEN and CDR2 SYDVKM. V lost 5 bases, J lost 1 base, and 17 bases lay in between.

This rearrangement joins TRBV13 to TRBJ2-1; 7 positions match TRBD1. The CDR3 consists of 16 residues. Germline CDR1 is PRHDT and CDR2 is FYEKMQ (reference sequence). V trimming: 5 bases; J trimming: 1 base; junction bases outside the gene matches: 8. Written as DNA, the CDR3 is TGTGCCAGCAGCCGGGACAGCAGGCAGTCCTACAATGAGCAGTTCTTC. Translated, it gives CASSRDSRQSYNEQFF.

The V gene is TRBV30, the J gene TRBJ2-3; 10 nucleotides align to TRBD2. Germline CDR1 GTSNPN, CDR2 SVGIG (reference sequence). This CDR3 spans 15 amino acids. Losses at the gene ends were 2 bases for V and 5 bases for J; bases not matched to a gene: 7. The CDR3 reads CAWSLPSGSVDTQYF. The DNA of the CDR3 is TGTGCCTGGAGTCTGCCTAGCGGGAGTGTAGATACGCAGTATTTT.

The chain links TRBV29-1 to TRBJ2-1; no clear D. Trimming stripped 5 bases from V and 0 bases from J, with 17 bases between. Germline CDR1 reads SQVTM; CDR2 reads ANQGSEA. The CDR3 runs 16 residues. This chain's CDR3 is CSVSQRLQLSYNEQFF. The CDR3 coding sequence is TGCAGCGTTTCACAAAGATTACAGCTCTCCTACAATGAGCAGTTCTTC.

The V gene is TRBV5-1, the J gene TRBJ2-5; 11 nucleotides align to TRBD1. Germline values: CDR1 SGHRS, CDR2 YFSETQ. The ends lost 4 bases at V and 7 bases at J; junction bases unmatched: 6. This CDR3 is built from 14 residues. CDR3 bases: TGCGCCAGCAGCGAGGGACAGGGGGAGGGGACCCAGTACTTC. Protein product: CASSEGQGEGTQYF.

This chain links TRBV7-2 with TRBJ1-5; a possible D gene is TRBD1 (6 bases). The CDR3 sequence is 16 residues long. The germline V gene encodes CDR1 SGHTA and CDR2 FQGNSA. V was pared by 3 bases and J by 0 bases, with 12 bases between. Written as DNA, the CDR3 is TGTGCCAGCAGCTTGTACGGACAGAATAGCAATCAGCCCCAGCATTTT. Residues: CASSLYGQNSNQPQHF.

V gene TRBV5-1 combines with J gene TRBJ1-3, with D tentatively TRBD1 (5 bases). The germline V gene has CDR1 SGHRS and CDR2 YFSETQ. V lost 4 bases, J lost 0 bases, and 14 bases lay in between. The CDR3 runs 16 residues. The CDR3 DNA reads TGCGCCAGCAGCCTTAGACAGCGTAACTCTGGAAACACCATATATTTT. Its protein product is CASSLRQRNSGNTIYF. The whole variable domain, filled in from reference TRBV5-1 and TRBJ1-3, reads KAGVTQTPRYLIKTRGQQVTLSCSPISGHRSVSWYQQTPGQGLQFLFEYFSETQRNKGNFPGRFSGRQFSNSRSEMNVSTLELGDSALYLCASSLRQRNSGNTIYFGEGSWLTVV.

This clone showed up just once. The V call is TRBV27, the J call TRBJ1-1, with D possibly being TRBD1 (5 bases). With 8 bases removed from V and 2 bases from J, the gap between germline ends came to 12 bases. The CDR3 extends over 13 amino acids. The germline CDR1 and CDR2 sequences are MNHEY and SMNVEV (reference sequence). The CDR3 nucleotides are TGTGCCAGCCAGCCAGGGCGAAACACTGAAGCTTTCTTT. This sequence encodes CASQPGRNTEAFF.

The chain joins TRBV28 to TRBJ2-7, with D possibly matching TRBD2 (5 bases). The CDR3 extends over 14 amino acids. The germline V and J ends were trimmed by 4 bases and 6 bases, with 16 bases remaining between them. Germline CDR1 MDHEN, CDR2 SYDVKM. The CDR3, as DNA: TGTGCCAGCAGTTCCGCAGAGGGCTGGATCGAGCAGTACTTC. This gives the protein CASSSAEGWIEQYF.

The chain recombines TRBV5-6 with TRBJ2-1; 10 bases map to TRBD2. CDR3 length: 18 amino acids. Germline V lookup: CDR1 SGHDT, CDR2 YYEEEE. The V and J ends lost 2 bases and 2 bases, in that order; junction bases with no gene match: 10. This CDR3 is CASSLSRAGGKTYNEQFF. DNA for the CDR3: TGTGCCAGCAGCTTAAGTAGAGCGGGAGGGAAAACCTACAATGAGCAGTTCTTC.

V is TRBV7-6 and J is TRBJ1-1; 7 bases are a match to TRBD1. J gave up 2 bases and V 5 bases, and 5 bases lay outside the gene matches. Per germline, CDR1 SGHVS and CDR2 FNYEAQ. This CDR3 contains 14 residues. As DNA, the CDR3 is TGTGCCAGCAGCCACAGGGGAATAAACACTGAAGCTTTCTTT. It is translated as CASSHRGINTEAFF.

This chain links TRBV15 with TRBJ2-1; perhaps TRBD2 as D (5 bases). This CDR3 comprises 16 residues. CDR1 and CDR2 (germline): LNHNV, YYDKDF (reference sequence). Trimming took 3 bases from V and 6 from J, leaving 18 bases between them. The chain's CDR3 is CATSRTSWDAGNEQFF. For the CDR3, the DNA is TGTGCCACCAGCAGGACGTCGTGGGATGCGGGCAATGAGCAGTTCTTC.

This chain uses TRBV7-9 with TRBJ1-5, with 7 positions matching TRBD1. The CDR3 runs 15 residues. Germline CDR1 reads SEHNR; CDR2 reads FQNEAQ (reference sequence). J was trimmed by 0 bases and V by 6 bases; bases with no gene match: 5. CDR3 bases: TGTGCCAGCAGTCAACAGGGGTTTAGCAATCAGCCCCAGCATTTT. As protein: CASSQQGFSNQPQHF.